This entry is about one T cell receptor (beta chain). What it binds is unknown. 13 Jbeta primers and 60 Vbeta primers were used for the PCR. TCRdb keeps only in-frame clones here, not all; method: immunoSEQ multiplex PCR. This table has around 180,000 clones, 75% to 90% appearing once. These data belong to a study of cytomegalovirus exposure and HLA in healthy donors. Study background: Early released data had about 85 million unique TCRs, all coming from HLA-typed donors. Findings and limits, study-wide: Later analysis showed TCR association rates varying by HLA locus, highest for DRB1 and lowest for HLA-C. A later analysis, which compared TCR beta chains of equal frequency, found the HLA-associated ones more clonally expanded.

The CDR3 spans 17 residues. Germline loops: CDR1 MNHEY, CDR2 SMNVEV (reference sequence). The V and J ends lost 3 bases and 7 bases, in that order; junction bases with no gene match: 15. Sequencing was carried out using PBMCs. The sequence derives from a boy between 2 and 15 years old in good health and CMV-seronegative. The chain recombines TRBV27 with TRBJ2-1; TRBD1 aligns across 7 bases. The CDR3 DNA reads TGTGCCAGCAGTTTTTTCACACAGGGGATTGTGAGGAATGAGCAGTTCTTC. It codes for CASSFFTQGIVRNEQFF.